This T cell receptor beta chain was obtained from a study of coeliac disease. Study details: Coeliac patients had active, refractory type I, or gluten-free-diet-controlled disease. Regarding the study as a whole: According to the authors, this method cannot detect gliadin-specific T cells in an unbiased way.

Cells were frozen in aliquots of around 540,000, and one aliquot per fraction was sequenced. Assay used: immunoSEQ multiplex PCR; TCRdb lists only in-frame clones, some missing. The data show thousands of clones, with 72% seen just once and about 6.2% held by the top ten. CDR3 length: 14 amino acids. Trimming pared 6 bases from V and 8 bases from J, leaving 18 bases between. The germline gives CDR1 SGDLS, CDR2 YYNGEE. Only one count was recorded for this clone. Its target is unknown. The V and J genes are TRBV9 and TRBJ2-1; tentatively, D is TRBD1 (7 bases). Sequenced material: lymphocytes from the gut lamina propria. This TCR derives from a man younger than 35 with celiac disease on a gluten-free diet. Written as DNA, the CDR3 is TGTGCCAGCACCCCTGGCCAGGGGGGTTATGAGCAGTTCTTC. As protein: CASTPGQGGYEQFF.